One sample yielded the 16 T cell receptor beta chains listed below, sequenced in a study of blood T cell repertoires in COVID-19. TCRdb's copy holds only in-frame clones and misses some; the assay was immunoSEQ multiplex PCR. The sample has roughly 190,000 clones; roughly 85% are singletons. Specimen: peripheral blood. The receptors here all came from a man between 60 and 75 years old with active or convalescent COVID-19.

In this sample, this clone turned up once. The chain carries TRBV9 and TRBJ2-3, with D possibly matching TRBD1 (5 bases). The germline CDR1 and CDR2 sequences are SGDLS and YYNGEE. The CDR3 consists of 15 residues. V lost 3 bases and J lost 6, with 17 bases in between. Here the CDR3 DNA reads TGTGCCAGCAGCGCCTCAGGGATCTTTGGGGATACGCAGTATTTT. This codes for CASSASGIFGDTQYF.

The J gene is TRBJ2-2, the V gene TRBV6-2 or TRBV6-3; D is perhaps TRBD2 (6 bases). Germline values: CDR1 MNHEY, CDR2 SVGEGT. The CDR3 totals 16 residues. V dropped 5 bases and J dropped 1 base, with 14 bases sitting between them. CDR3 residues: CASSRGLTGNTGELFF. CDR3 DNA: TGTGCCAGCAGTCGGGGACTTACCGGGAACACCGGGGAGCTGTTTTTT.

This clone was found a few times. The rearrangement uses TRBV29-1 and TRBJ1-1, with a possible D match to TRBD1 (6 bases). The germline gives CDR1 SQVTM, CDR2 ANQGSEA. This CDR3 has 10 amino acids. V was cut by 6 bases and J by 7 bases, with 9 bases left in between. CDR3 residues: CSVGDIEAFF. CDR3 DNA: TGCAGCGTCGGGGACATTGAAGCTTTCTTT.

The chain combines TRBV9 with TRBJ1-3, with D maybe TRBD1 (5 bases). The CDR3 has 14 amino acids. Trimming stripped 3 bases from V and 2 bases from J, with 9 bases between. Germline CDR1 reads SGDLS; CDR2 reads YYNGEE. In DNA, the CDR3 is TGTGCCAGCAGCGAAACGGGGGCTGGAAACACCATATATTTT. Its translation is CASSETGAGNTIYF.

This rearrangement joins TRBV3-1 (or the pseudogene TRBV3-2) to TRBJ1-2; 7 bases fit TRBD1. This CDR3 has 15 residues. Germline V gene data show CDR1 as LGHDT and CDR2 as YNNKEL (reference sequence). The ends lost 2 bases at V and 8 bases at J; junction bases unmatched: 11. The CDR3 DNA sequence: TGTGCCAGCAGCCAACCTGACAGGGACCGTTTAGGCTACACCTTC. Translation: CASSQPDRDRLGYTF.

The J gene is TRBJ2-7, the V gene TRBV7-3, with 7 bases lining up with TRBD2. This CDR3 is 13 amino acids long. The V and J ends lost 5 bases and 6 bases, in that order; junction bases with no gene match: 7. The germline V gene has CDR1 SGHTA and CDR2 FQGTGA. The CDR3 region has the DNA TGTGCCAGCAGCCCGGGGAGGGAGAGCGAGCAGTACTTC. The encoded protein is CASSPGRESEQYF.

The CDR3 bases are TGTGCCAGCAGATCGACTAGCTATATAAACACCGGGGAGCTGTTTTTT. Translating gives CASRSTSYINTGELFF. This chain connects TRBV27 to TRBJ2-2, with 7 positions matching TRBD2. V was clipped by 6 bases and J by 2 bases; unmatched bases: 9. Germline assignment: CDR1 MNHEY and CDR2 SMNVEV (reference sequence). The CDR3 is 16 residues long.

As DNA, the CDR3 is TGCGCCAGCCACAAAGACAGGGGGAACTACGAGCAGTACTTC. It specifies CASHKDRGNYEQYF. The chain has TRBV10-1 and TRBJ2-7; TRBD1 matches 9 bases. Trimming removed 8 bases from V and 3 bases from J; junction bases left unmatched: 8. The CDR3 is 14 residues long. In germline, CDR1 is WNHNN, CDR2 SYGVQD (reference sequence).

This clone has more than one count but fewer than ten. The V gene is TRBV7-2, the J gene TRBJ2-2, with TRBD2 matching over 8 bases. The CDR3 length is 16 residues. Germline assignment: CDR1 SGHTA and CDR2 FQGNSA. Trimming at V came to 5 bases and at J to 4 bases, leaving 9 bases not matched to a gene. CDR3 nucleotide sequence: TGTGCCAGCAGCACGCGGAGGGGACTAGGCACCGGGGAGCTGTTTTTT. It specifies CASSTRRGLGTGELFF. Looking up the rest from reference TRBV7-2 and TRBJ2-2 gives the full variable domain: GAGVSQSPSNKVTEKGKDVELRCDPISGHTALYWYRQSLGQGLEFLIYFQGNSAPDKSGLPSDRFSAERTGGSVSTLTIQRTQQEDSAVYLCASSTRRGLGTGELFFGEGSRLTVL.

The CDR3 sequence is CASSAGTANSPLHF. In nucleotides, the CDR3 is TGTGCCAGCAGCGCCGGGACAGCCAATTCACCCCTCCACTTT. This chain links TRBV9 with TRBJ1-6, with TRBD1 matching over 7 bases. CDR3 length: 14 amino acids. Per the germline V gene, CDR1 is SGDLS and CDR2 is YYNGEE. V trimming: 3 bases; J trimming: 7 bases; junction bases outside the gene matches: 4. Complete variable domain (other parts from reference TRBV9 and TRBJ1-6): DSGVTQTPKHLITATGQRVTLRCSPRSGDLSVYWYQQSLDQGLQFLIQYYNGEERAKGNILERFSAQQFPDLHSELNLSSLELGDSALYFCASSAGTANSPLHFGNGTRLTVT.

This clone was seen only a few times. The CDR3 reads CASSFLRTGSSYEQYF. CDR3 bases: TGTGCCAGCAGCTTTTTACGGACAGGGAGCTCCTACGAGCAGTACTTC. This sequence joins TRBV5-5 and TRBJ2-7; 8 positions match TRBD1. V trimming: 2 bases; J trimming: 0 bases; junction bases outside the gene matches: 7. The CDR3 loop spans 16 amino acids. Germline lookup yields CDR1 SGHKS and CDR2 YYEKEE (reference sequence).

The V gene is TRBV5-1, the J gene TRBJ1-1; no clear D. The CDR3 covers 19 residues. Trimming removed 0 bases from V and 2 bases from J, with 23 bases in between. Germline V CDR1 and CDR2: SGHRS, YFSETQ. The CDR3 region is CASSLAPLGLRGTNTEAFF. The CDR3 DNA reads as TGCGCCAGCAGCTTGGCCCCCCTCGGCCTTCGGGGAACCAACACTGAAGCTTTCTTT.

CDR3 protein: CASSFGGTGNTIYF. Here the CDR3 DNA reads TGTGCCAGCAGCTTCGGGGGAACCGGAAACACCATATATTTT. The chain carries TRBV13 and TRBJ1-3, with D perhaps matching TRBD1 (5 bases). Between the trimmed V and J ends, which lost 3 bases and 4 bases, there was a span of 10 bases. CDR3 length equals 14 residues. Looked up from germline, CDR1 is PRHDT and CDR2 is FYEKMQ (reference sequence).

This chain uses TRBV4-1 with TRBJ1-1; 9 positions agree with TRBD1. V trimming: 4 bases; J trimming: 3 bases; junction bases outside the gene matches: 6. This CDR3 is built from 15 residues. The germline V gene encodes CDR1 MGHRA and CDR2 YSYEKL. DNA of the CDR3: TGCGCCAGCAGCCCGACGACAGGGGGGTACACTGAAGCTTTCTTT. It encodes CASSPTTGGYTEAFF.

The chain employs TRBV3-1 (or the pseudogene TRBV3-2) and TRBJ2-5; D perhaps matches TRBD1 (6 bases). With 1 base removed from V and 1 base from J, the gap between germline ends came to 16 bases. The CDR3 consists of 17 residues. CDR1 is LGHDT and CDR2 is YNNKEL in the germline V gene (reference sequence). The CDR3 nucleotides read TGTGCCAGCAGCCAAGGGATAGTACAGGGAAGCCAAGAGACCCAGTACTTC. Translating gives CASSQGIVQGSQETQYF.

V usage is TRBV19 and J usage is TRBJ1-1; TRBD1 agrees at 9 bases. Germline V gene lookup returns CDR1 LNHDA and CDR2 SQIVND (reference sequence). The CDR3 spans 14 residues. Losses at the gene ends were 4 bases for V and 7 bases for J; bases not matched to a gene: 7. Here the CDR3 reads CASSRGQGWGEAFF. CDR3 bases: TGTGCCAGTAGTAGAGGACAGGGGTGGGGTGAAGCTTTCTTT.